These T cell receptor beta chains were read from a single sample in a study of blood T cells in healthy people across ages. A single record per CDR3 protein comes from TCRdb applying MiXCR to the 5' RACE reads. The data contain hundreds of thousands of distinct CDR3 sequences, about 62% of them seen just once; the ten biggest clones take up about 20%. Specimen: blood. The receptors come from a man under 40 in good health. Both conserved end residues are part of each CDR3. A D gene is named only where the DNA matches it firmly. The size entry is marked missing in some rows and otherwise reads once, few, many or a size class.

D gene: .
clone size: .
J gene: TRBJ2-1
V gene: TRBV6-2/TRBV6-3
CDR3 DNA: TGTGCCAGCAGTTATCGGAGTGAGCAGTTCTTC
CDR3 protein: CASSYRSEQFF

D gene: TRBD2
clone size: few
J gene: TRBJ2-7
V gene: TRBV7-2
CDR3 DNA: TGTGCCAGCAGCTCCCGAGCGGGAGTCTACGAGCAGTACTTC
CDR3 protein: CASSSRAGVYEQYF

D gene: .
clone size: .
J gene: TRBJ2-7
V gene: TRBV29-1
CDR3 DNA: TGCAGCGTTGTGGGGCGTGAGAAGACCTACGAGCAGTACTTC
CDR3 protein: CSVVGREKTYEQYF

D gene: .
clone size: .
J gene: TRBJ2-4
V gene: TRBV28
CDR3 DNA: TGTGCCAGCAGTCTCGGCGGGGTACGAAACATTCAGTACTTC
CDR3 protein: CASSLGGVRNIQYF

D gene: .
clone size: .
J gene: TRBJ2-1
V gene: TRBV7-2
CDR3 DNA: TGTGCCAGCAGCCCTACGGGCCATGAGCAGTTCTTC
CDR3 protein: CASSPTGHEQFF

D gene: .
clone size: .
J gene: TRBJ1-1
V gene: TRBV7-6
CDR3 DNA: TGTGCCAGCAGCAGGACAAATGGAGACACTGAAGCTTTCTTT
CDR3 protein: CASSRTNGDTEAFF

D gene: .
clone size: few
J gene: TRBJ2-7
V gene: TRBV10-3
CDR3 DNA: TGTGCCATCAGTGTGCTTCCGAATAACCCGGGCTCCTACGAGCAGTACTTC
CDR3 protein: CAISVLPNNPGSYEQYF

D gene: .
clone size: .
J gene: TRBJ2-5
V gene: TRBV6-2/TRBV6-3
CDR3 DNA: TGTGCCAGCAGGGAGGGCGGAGGGCGCAATGAGCAGTACTTC
CDR3 protein: CASREGGGRNEQYF

D gene: .
clone size: few
J gene: TRBJ2-7
V gene: TRBV20-1
CDR3 DNA: TGCAGTGCTAGAGATCACCTGGGCCCCTACGAGCAGTACTTC
CDR3 protein: CSARDHLGPYEQYF

D gene: .
clone size: .
J gene: TRBJ2-7
V gene: TRBV20-1
CDR3 DNA: TGCAGTGCTAGCCTACAGGGAGATTCCTACGAGCAGTACTTC
CDR3 protein: CSASLQGDSYEQYF

D gene: .
clone size: .
J gene: TRBJ1-4
V gene: TRBV28
CDR3 DNA: TGTGCCAGCAGCGTCCCGGGCCTACTGTTTTTT
CDR3 protein: CASSVPGLLFF

D gene: .
clone size: .
J gene: TRBJ1-1
V gene: TRBV5-6
CDR3 DNA: TGTGCCACCGAGAGTGGAGGGGCTAGCGCGGCTTTCTTT
CDR3 protein: CATESGGASAAFF

D gene: .
clone size: .
J gene: TRBJ1-6
V gene: TRBV5-1
CDR3 DNA: TGCGCCAGCAGCTTGGCCGGGTATTCACCCCTCCACTTT
CDR3 protein: CASSLAGYSPLHF

D gene: .
clone size: .
J gene: TRBJ2-2
V gene: TRBV6-6
CDR3 DNA: TGTGCCAGCAGTTACCGCCCGGACACCGGGGAGCTGTTTTTT
CDR3 protein: CASSYRPDTGELFF

D gene: .
clone size: .
J gene: TRBJ2-6
V gene: TRBV5-1
CDR3 DNA: TGCGCCAGCAGCTGGACCCCTCAGGGAGCCTCTGGGGCCAACGTCCTGACTTTC
CDR3 protein: CASSWTPQGASGANVLTF

D gene: .
clone size: .
J gene: TRBJ2-1
V gene: TRBV28
CDR3 DNA: TGTGCCAGCAGATCTTCTAAGGGTTCATACTACAATGAGCAGTTCTTC
CDR3 protein: CASRSSKGSYYNEQFF

D gene: .
clone size: once
J gene: TRBJ2-2
V gene: TRBV12-3/TRBV12-4
CDR3 DNA: TGTGCCAGCAGCCCAAACAGCGTCCCCGGGGAGCTGTTTTTT
CDR3 protein: CASSPNSVPGELFF

D gene: .
clone size: few
J gene: TRBJ2-5
V gene: TRBV9
CDR3 DNA: TGTGCCAGCAGCGGGGGCCCCCTAGGGGAGACCCAGTACTTC
CDR3 protein: CASSGGPLGETQYF

D gene: .
clone size: many
J gene: TRBJ2-7
V gene: TRBV4-2
CDR3 DNA: TGTGCCAGCAGCCAACGCACAGAGGGTCCGGGGTACGAGCAGTACTTC
CDR3 protein: CASSQRTEGPGYEQYF

D gene: .
clone size: .
J gene: TRBJ2-7
V gene: TRBV11-2
CDR3 DNA: TGTGCCAGCAGCTTAGATCATTCACGCCGGGTACCCTACGAGCAGTACTTC
CDR3 protein: CASSLDHSRRVPYEQYF

D gene: TRBD1
clone size: .
J gene: TRBJ2-7
V gene: TRBV7-9
CDR3 DNA: TGTGCCAGCAGCGCCCGGGACAGGGGAGACGAGCAGTACTTC
CDR3 protein: CASSARDRGDEQYF

D gene: TRBD1
clone size: .
J gene: TRBJ2-3
V gene: TRBV6-5
CDR3 DNA: TGTGCCAGCAGTTACTCGAGGGGGACAGGACCCACAGATACGCAGTATTTT
CDR3 protein: CASSYSRGTGPTDTQYF

D gene: .
clone size: .
J gene: TRBJ2-7
V gene: TRBV3-1
CDR3 DNA: TGTGCCAGCAGCCAACAAATCCCCTACGAGCAGTACTTC
CDR3 protein: CASSQQIPYEQYF

D gene: .
clone size: .
J gene: TRBJ1-6
V gene: TRBV2
CDR3 DNA: TGTGCCAGCAGTCAGACAGGTCTGGGTAATTCACCCCTCCACTTT
CDR3 protein: CASSQTGLGNSPLHF

D gene: .
clone size: few
J gene: TRBJ2-1
V gene: TRBV15
CDR3 DNA: TGTGCCACCAGCAGAGATGCAGGGGACTACAATGAGCAGTTCTTC
CDR3 protein: CATSRDAGDYNEQFF

D gene: .
clone size: few
J gene: TRBJ2-5
V gene: TRBV2
CDR3 DNA: TGTGCCAGCACGGGACCCTGGAGGGAGACCCAGTACTTC
CDR3 protein: CASTGPWRETQYF

D gene: .
clone size: .
J gene: TRBJ1-1
V gene: TRBV6-2/TRBV6-3
CDR3 DNA: TGTGCCTCAGCAGTTAACAGGGAAACTGAAGCTTTCTTT
CDR3 protein: CASAVNRETEAFF

D gene: .
clone size: .
J gene: TRBJ2-5
V gene: TRBV3-1
CDR3 DNA: TGTGCCAGCAGCCAAGGGACAGCGTCGTTCCAAGAGACCCAGTACTTC
CDR3 protein: CASSQGTASFQETQYF

D gene: .
clone size: .
J gene: TRBJ2-1
V gene: TRBV24-1
CDR3 DNA: TGTGCCACCAGTGATTCTGCGCCAGGGGGGTCCTACAATGAGCAGTTCTTC
CDR3 protein: CATSDSAPGGSYNEQFF

D gene: .
clone size: .
J gene: TRBJ1-2
V gene: TRBV27
CDR3 DNA: TGTGCCAGCAGATCTGGACCAGGGAACTATGGCTACACCTTC
CDR3 protein: CASRSGPGNYGYTF

D gene: TRBD2
clone size: .
J gene: TRBJ2-1
V gene: TRBV28
CDR3 DNA: TGTGCCAGCAGGGAGACTAGCCCGCCTGAGCAGTTCTTC
CDR3 protein: CASRETSPPEQFF

D gene: TRBD2
clone size: .
J gene: TRBJ2-3
V gene: TRBV6-5
CDR3 DNA: TGTGCCAGCAGTTACTCAGGGAGGGAAGGGTATACGCAGTATTTT
CDR3 protein: CASSYSGREGYTQYF

D gene: .
clone size: few
J gene: TRBJ2-2
V gene: TRBV5-1
CDR3 DNA: TGTGCCAGCAGCTTAGGGGGGGACACCGGGGAGCTGTTTTTT
CDR3 protein: CASSLGGDTGELFF

D gene: .
clone size: .
J gene: TRBJ2-1
V gene: TRBV20-1
CDR3 DNA: TGCAGTGCTAGCGGGCTCTTCTACAATGAGCAGTTCTTC
CDR3 protein: CSASGLFYNEQFF

D gene: .
clone size: few
J gene: TRBJ2-1
V gene: TRBV27
CDR3 DNA: TGTGCCAGCAGTTTCCCTGAGCAGTTCTTC
CDR3 protein: CASSFPEQFF

D gene: .
clone size: few
J gene: TRBJ2-1
V gene: TRBV20-1
CDR3 DNA: TGCAGTGCTAGAGGGAGGCGAATCTCGGAGTTCTTC
CDR3 protein: CSARGRRISEFF

D gene: .
clone size: .
J gene: TRBJ2-1
V gene: TRBV6-5
CDR3 DNA: TGTGCCAGCAGTCAAGGCGAGGCAAATGAGCAGTTCTTC
CDR3 protein: CASSQGEANEQFF